These 12 T cell receptor beta chains came from one sample sequenced in a study of blood T cell repertoires in COVID-19. TCRdb keeps only in-frame clones here, not all; method: immunoSEQ multiplex PCR. The data contain about 140,000 clones, approximately 84% of them singletons. Material for sequencing was peripheral blood. The source of these receptors is a woman aged 60-75 years with acute or convalescent COVID-19.

The count of this clone is one. This chain links TRBV5-1 with TRBJ2-1, with 7 bases fitting TRBD2. Germline CDR1 is SGHRS and CDR2 is YFSETQ. V shed 0 bases and J 1 base; nucleotides not matched to a gene: 1. The CDR3 contains 15 residues. The CDR3 nucleotides are TGCGCCAGCAGCTTGGGCGGGAGTTCCTACAATGAGCAGTTCTTC. Translating gives CASSLGGSSYNEQFF.

Only a few counts were recorded for this clone. The V call is TRBV7-2, the J call TRBJ1-2; D gene uncertain. The V end was cut by 2 bases, the J end by 5 bases, with 6 bases between. Germline V gene data show CDR1 as SGHTA and CDR2 as FQGNSA. The CDR3 length is 12 residues. CDR3 region: CASSLSGYGYTF. CDR3 bases: TGTGCCAGCAGCTTATCAGGTTATGGCTACACCTTC.

The chain is built from TRBV28 and TRBJ2-7, with 8 nucleotides matching TRBD2. The germline gives CDR1 MDHEN, CDR2 SYDVKM. This CDR3 has 16 amino acids. The J segment lost 7 bases and the V segment lost 7 bases, leaving 18 bases of the junction unmatched. CDR3 coding DNA: TGTGCCAGCAATACCGTCGGCGGGGGGCTTTTGGTTGAGCAGTACTTC. Protein product: CASNTVGGGLLVEQYF.

The chain links TRBV10-3 to TRBJ2-5; weak D call: TRBD1 (7 bases). The CDR3 spans 16 residues. CDR1 ENHRY and CDR2 SYGVKD come from the germline V gene. The V end lost 0 bases, the J end lost 4 bases, and 15 bases lay between the germline ends. The CDR3 is CAISESGGRGRETQYF. The DNA for the CDR3 is TGTGCCATCAGTGAGTCGGGGGGCAGGGGGAGAGAGACCCAGTACTTC.

This chain links TRBV21-1 with TRBJ1-6; TRBD1, the D gene given by the table, was not confirmed from the DNA. TRBV21-1 is reported as a pseudogene. CDR3 size: 12 residues. This chain's CDR3 is CASSKGRWALHF. CDR3 nucleotides: TGTGCCAGCAGCAAGGGGCGGTGGGCCCTCCACTTT.

The V gene is TRBV28, the J gene TRBJ2-1, with D maybe TRBD2 (5 bases). The CDR3 totals 15 residues. CDR1 and CDR2 from the germline V gene are MDHEN and SYDVKM. V gave up 2 bases and J gave up 6 bases, with 14 bases separating them. CDR3 protein: CASSLRLTSINEQFF. In DNA form, the CDR3 reads TGTGCCAGCAGTTTACGACTTACTAGTATCAATGAGCAGTTCTTC.

This sequence joins TRBV6-5 and TRBJ2-7; 10 positions match TRBD2. The CDR3 extends over 15 amino acids. Trimming at V came to 5 bases and at J to 3 bases, leaving 7 bases not matched to a gene. CDR1 and CDR2 from the germline V gene are MNHEY and SVGAGI. The CDR3 region is CASSPRIAGGYEQYF. The CDR3 bases are TGTGCCAGCAGTCCCCGGATAGCGGGAGGCTACGAGCAGTACTTC.

V is TRBV6-5 and J is TRBJ1-5; 7 nucleotides line up with TRBD1. Germline CDR1 reads MNHEY; CDR2 reads SVGAGI. With 5 bases clipped from V and 2 bases from J, the junction kept 3 bases outside the gene matches. This CDR3 contains 14 residues. CDR3 nucleotide sequence: TGTGCCAGCAGTCCGGACAGGCGCAATCAGCCCCAGCATTTT. It encodes CASSPDRRNQPQHF.

The chain links TRBV7-8 to TRBJ1-5; 9 nucleotides agree with TRBD1. Germline CDR1 reads SGHVS; CDR2 reads FQNEAQ. V lost 4 bases, J lost 4 bases, and 2 bases stayed unmatched. The CDR3 has 14 residues. CDR3 amino acids: CASSSDRGNQPQHF. CDR3 DNA: TGTGCCAGCAGCTCCGACAGGGGGAATCAGCCCCAGCATTTT. The whole variable domain, filled in from reference TRBV7-8 and TRBJ1-5, reads GAGVSQSPRYKVAKRGQDVALRCDPISGHVSLFWYQQALGQGPEFLTYFQNEAQLDKSGLPSDRFFAERPEGSVSTLKIQRTQQEDSAVYLCASSSDRGNQPQHFGDGTRLSIL.

V usage is TRBV6-2 or TRBV6-3 and J usage is TRBJ1-2; D uncertain. CDR1 is MNHEY, CDR2 SVGEGT, per germline. Trimming took off 6 bases at V and 4 bases at J, with 18 bases between the two ends. The CDR3 loop spans 15 amino acids. CDR3 protein: CASSTRRTVLYGYTF. Written as DNA, the CDR3 is TGTGCCAGCAGCACGAGGCGGACTGTCCTCTATGGCTACACCTTC.

The chain employs TRBV5-1 and TRBJ2-2; 8 bases fit TRBD1. In germline, CDR1 is SGHRS, CDR2 YFSETQ. With V trimmed by 4 bases and J by 0 bases, 5 bases remained unmatched. The CDR3 totals 16 residues. The CDR3 loop reads CASSRTGPPNTGELFF. CDR3 in DNA: TGCGCCAGCAGCAGGACAGGGCCTCCGAACACCGGGGAGCTGTTTTTT.

V gene TRBV28 combines with J gene TRBJ1-2; D is unresolved. V was shortened by 6 bases and J by 0 bases, with 20 bases between the two germline ends. CDR3 length: 17 residues. Per the germline V gene, CDR1 is MDHEN and CDR2 is SYDVKM. The CDR3 loop reads CASREAEGGRSNYGYTF. Here the CDR3 DNA reads TGTGCCAGCAGAGAGGCGGAGGGAGGACGTTCTAACTATGGCTACACCTTC.